The sequence of this T cell receptor beta chain was determined in a study of T cells in Graves' hyperthyroidism and ophthalmopathy. This clonotype was seen a few times. The CDR3 is 15 residues long. The germline gives CDR1 GTSNPN, CDR2 SVGIG (reference sequence). V dropped 3 bases and J dropped 7 bases, with 18 bases sitting between them. RNA transcripts served as the template for amplifying TCR beta CDR3 regions. The primer set for the first-round RT-PCR of the TCR CDR3 was HTBI. TCRdb re-called the multiplex PCR reads with MiXCR, one entry per CDR3 protein. Of more than 500,000 distinct CDR3 sequences detected, 35% to 55% appear once; the ten largest clones hold around 17%.

Sequenced material: peripheral blood or thyroid tissue (not recorded which). The chain combines TRBV30 with TRBJ1-4, with D maybe TRBD1 (5 bases). The origin of this receptor is an adult woman with Graves' disease, either hyperthyroidism or ophthalmopathy (not recorded which). The CDR3 reads CAWRPSGGKREKLFF. The CDR3 DNA reads TGTGCCTGGAGACCCAGCGGGGGGAAACGTGAAAAACTGTTTTTT.